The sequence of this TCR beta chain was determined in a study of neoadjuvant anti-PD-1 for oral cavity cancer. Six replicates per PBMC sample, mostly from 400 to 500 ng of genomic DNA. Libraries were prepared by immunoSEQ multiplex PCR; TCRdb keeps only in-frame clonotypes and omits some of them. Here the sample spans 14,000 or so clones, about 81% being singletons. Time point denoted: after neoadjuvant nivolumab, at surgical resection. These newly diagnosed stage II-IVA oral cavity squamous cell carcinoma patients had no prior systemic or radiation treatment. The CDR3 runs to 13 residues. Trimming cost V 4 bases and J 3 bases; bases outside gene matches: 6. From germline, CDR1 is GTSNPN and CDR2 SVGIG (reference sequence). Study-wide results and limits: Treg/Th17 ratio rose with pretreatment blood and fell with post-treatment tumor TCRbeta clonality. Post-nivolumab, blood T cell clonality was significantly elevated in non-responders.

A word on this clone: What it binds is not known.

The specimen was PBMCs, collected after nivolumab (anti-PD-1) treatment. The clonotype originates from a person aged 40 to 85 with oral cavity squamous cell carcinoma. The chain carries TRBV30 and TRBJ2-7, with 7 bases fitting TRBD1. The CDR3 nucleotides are TGTGCCTGGACCAAAAGACAGGGCTACGAGCAGTACTTC. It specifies CAWTKRQGYEQYF.